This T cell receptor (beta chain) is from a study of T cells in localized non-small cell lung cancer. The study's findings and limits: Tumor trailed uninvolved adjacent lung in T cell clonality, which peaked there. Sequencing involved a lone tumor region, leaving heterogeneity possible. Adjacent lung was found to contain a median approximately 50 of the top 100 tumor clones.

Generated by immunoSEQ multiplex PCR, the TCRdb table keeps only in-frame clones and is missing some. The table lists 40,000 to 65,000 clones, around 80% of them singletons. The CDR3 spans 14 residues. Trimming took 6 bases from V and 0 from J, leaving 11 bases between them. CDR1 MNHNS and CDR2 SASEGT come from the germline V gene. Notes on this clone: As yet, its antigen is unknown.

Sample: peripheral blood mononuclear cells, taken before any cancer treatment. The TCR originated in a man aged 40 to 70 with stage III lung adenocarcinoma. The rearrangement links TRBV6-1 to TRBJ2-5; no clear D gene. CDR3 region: CASSQRADQETQYF. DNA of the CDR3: TGTGCCAGCAGCCAACGGGCGGACCAAGAGACCCAGTACTTC.